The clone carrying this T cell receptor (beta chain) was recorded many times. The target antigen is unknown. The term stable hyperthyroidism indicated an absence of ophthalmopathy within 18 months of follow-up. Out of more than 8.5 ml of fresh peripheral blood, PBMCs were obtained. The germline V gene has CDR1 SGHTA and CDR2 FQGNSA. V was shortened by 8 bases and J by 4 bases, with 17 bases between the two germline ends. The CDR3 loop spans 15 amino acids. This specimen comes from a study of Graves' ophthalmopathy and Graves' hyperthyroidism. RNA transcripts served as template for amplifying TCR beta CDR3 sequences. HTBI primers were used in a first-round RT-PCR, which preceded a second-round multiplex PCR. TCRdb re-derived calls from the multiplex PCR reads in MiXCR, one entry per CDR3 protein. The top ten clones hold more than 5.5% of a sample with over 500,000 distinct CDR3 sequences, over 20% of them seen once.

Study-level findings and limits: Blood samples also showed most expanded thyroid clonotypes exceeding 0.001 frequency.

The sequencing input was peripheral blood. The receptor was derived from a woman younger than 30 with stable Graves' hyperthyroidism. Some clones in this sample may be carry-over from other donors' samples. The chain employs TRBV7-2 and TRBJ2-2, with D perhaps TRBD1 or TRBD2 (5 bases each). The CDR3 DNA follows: TGTGCCAGCGGCGACCCGGGGCTAATCACCGGGGAGCTGTTTTTT. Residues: CASGDPGLITGELFF.